These T cell receptor beta chains were read from a single sample in a study of blood T cell repertoires in COVID-19. Data came from immunoSEQ multiplex PCR; TCRdb stores just in-frame clones and leaves some out. Counted here are tens of thousands of clones, around 84% occurring once; the ten biggest clones make up about 4.1%. The sequencing sample was made of peripheral blood. Receptors were obtained from a man at least 80 years old with active COVID-19. Both conserved end residues are part of each CDR3.

TRBV28	CASSSGGWNTEAFF
TRBV6-6	CASSSGQAAGELFF
TRBV15	CATSRGPARGNQPQHF
TRBV6-2/TRBV6-3	CASSYRQGGETQYF
TRBV27	CASSLRPSGSYEQYF
TRBV5-1	CASSLEPGGGGQETQYF
TRBV7-9	CASSPSGSWREQYF
TRBV6-5	CASKRTGVAAYEQYF
TRBV5-5	CASSLAPLNEQYF
TRBV5-1	CASSLAFLAGTDTQYF
TRBV7-8	CASSPQRIPGQVKSGANVLTF
TRBV19	CASRDRTQGNIQYF
TRBV7-2	CASGRQGYEQYF
TRBV11-2	CASSWGGHDYEQYF
TRBV5-6	CASSLGPGSGNTIYF
TRBV4-3	CASSQGTTDAYEQYF
TRBV11-2	CASSLIPGLGMSGEQFF
TRBV28	CASSPRTGWGTEAFF
TRBV4-1	CASSQDSGTPNYGYTF
TRBV2	CASSVRDEQYF
TRBV21-1	CASSKEGTESYEQYF
TRBV7-9	CAIGKGANNYGYTF
TRBV5-4	CASSLAGGTGANVLTF
TRBV4-1	CASQNSGTNSYNEQFF
TRBV7-2	CASSLGDRVSEAFF
TRBV6-2/TRBV6-3	CASSYTGTLPPQHF
TRBV5-1	CASRTSSTYNEQFF
TRBV11-2	CASSHYSGRANEQYF
TRBV30	CAWSASGGSLAKNIQYF
TRBV6-5	CASSYSGTLTSDTQYF
TRBV2	CASSGILYEQYF
TRBV5-1	CASSSGQATDTQYF
TRBV13	CASSLQSGQDNSPLHF
TRBV6-2/TRBV6-3	CASSLGQTGDTEAFF
TRBV20-1	CSGNREGIQYF
TRBV28	CASSWSWDRLVEKLFF
TRBV6-6	CASITDSHSGNTIYF
TRBV6-5	CASMDRAGTEAFF
TRBV19	CASSMRYNSGNTIYF
TRBV30	CAWSVGTEAFF
TRBV6-1	CASSEAGLGRPQHF
TRBV5-1	CASSSRLATGELFF
TRBV9	CASSQGYLGNQPQHF
TRBV10-3	CAISAGDRREQYF
TRBV30	CAWTARGTGEETQYF
TRBV27	CASSLTGPRQPQHF
TRBV11-2	CASSLGAGDGDTQYF
TRBV11-2	CASSLGGGLLETQYF
TRBV28	CASSLGTEGIQYF
TRBV2	CASRSQGQGQFF
TRBV15	CATSREYSIGNTIYF